The present entry profiles one T cell receptor beta chain with its context. Trimming stripped 4 bases from V and 5 bases from J, with 14 bases between. There are 14 residues in the CDR3. Germline loops: CDR1 SGHTA, CDR2 FQGTGA. As handled by the study authors: Amplified reference gene primers provided the basis for estimating nucleated cell counts. Profiled with immunoSEQ multiplex PCR; TCRdb holds only in-frame clones, not every one. The V and J calls and clone size come from that table; D and trimming were worked out from the DNA. The sample consists of some 180,000 clones, about 88% of them appearing once. This record comes from a study of blood T cell repertoires in COVID-19. As for the study in general: COVID-19 samples, acute and convalescent, were from the United States, Italy and Spain.

The source is a man aged 45 to 65 who had recovered from COVID-19. V usage is TRBV7-3 and J usage is TRBJ1-1; the D gene is possibly TRBD1 (6 bases). The specimen sequenced was peripheral blood. In nucleotides, the CDR3 is TGTGCCAGCAGCTCTTCGACAGGAACAACTGAAGCTTTCTTT. This gives the protein CASSSSTGTTEAFF.